This T cell receptor (beta chain) was sequenced during a study of T cell responses to AZD1222 COVID-19 vaccine. Libraries were prepared by immunoSEQ multiplex PCR; TCRdb keeps only in-frame clonotypes and omits some of them. The sample consists of 200,000 or so clones, 85% to 90% of them appearing once. In its sample, this clone was seen once. V was pared by 4 bases and J by 4 bases, with 8 bases between. Germline-derived CDR1 and CDR2 are LGHDT and YNNKEL (reference sequence). The CDR3 has 13 amino acids. The V and J genes are TRBV3-1 (or the pseudogene TRBV3-2) and TRBJ1-5; D unresolved. This sample comprised peripheral blood, obtained on day 0 of AZD1222 vaccination. This clonotype was obtained from an adult in good health. CDR3 sequence reads: CASSPVINQPQHF. The CDR3 nucleotides read TGTGCCAGCAGCCCCGTCATTAATCAGCCCCAGCATTTT.